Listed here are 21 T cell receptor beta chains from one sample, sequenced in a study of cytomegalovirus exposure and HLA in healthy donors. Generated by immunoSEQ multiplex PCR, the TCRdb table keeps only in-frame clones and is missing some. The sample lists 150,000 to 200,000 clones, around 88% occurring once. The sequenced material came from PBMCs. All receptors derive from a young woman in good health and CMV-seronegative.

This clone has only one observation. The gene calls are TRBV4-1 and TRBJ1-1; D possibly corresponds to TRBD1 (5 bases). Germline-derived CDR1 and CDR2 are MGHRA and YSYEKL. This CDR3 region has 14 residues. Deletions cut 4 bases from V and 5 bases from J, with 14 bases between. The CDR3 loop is CASSLTRGVTEAFF. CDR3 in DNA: TGCGCCAGCAGCCTGACCCGGGGGGTGACTGAAGCTTTCTTT.

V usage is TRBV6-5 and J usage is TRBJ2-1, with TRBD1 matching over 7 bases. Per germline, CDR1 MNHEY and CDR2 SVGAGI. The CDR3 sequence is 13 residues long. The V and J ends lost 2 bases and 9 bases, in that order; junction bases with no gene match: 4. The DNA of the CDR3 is TGTGCCAGCAGTTACACAGGGGAAGGTGAGCAGTTCTTC. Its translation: CASSYTGEGEQFF.

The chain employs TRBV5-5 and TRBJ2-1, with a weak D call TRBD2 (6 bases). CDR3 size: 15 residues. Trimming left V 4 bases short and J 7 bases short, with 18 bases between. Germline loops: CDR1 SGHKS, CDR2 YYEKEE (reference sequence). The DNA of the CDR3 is TGTGCCAGCAGCGCACTCAATGAGGGGAGGAATGAGCAGTTCTTC. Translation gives CASSALNEGRNEQFF.

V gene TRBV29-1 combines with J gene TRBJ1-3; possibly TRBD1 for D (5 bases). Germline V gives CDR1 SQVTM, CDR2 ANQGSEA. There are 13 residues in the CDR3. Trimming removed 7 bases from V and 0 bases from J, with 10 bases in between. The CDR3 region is CSGLRGSGNTIYF. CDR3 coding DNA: TGCAGCGGTCTAAGGGGCTCTGGAAACACCATATATTTT. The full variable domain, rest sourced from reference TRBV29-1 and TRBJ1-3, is SAVISQKPSRDICQRGTSLTIQCQVDSQVTMMFWYRQQPGQSLTLIATANQGSEATYESGFVIDKFPISRPNLTFSTLTVSNMSPEDSSIYLCSGLRGSGNTIYFGEGSWLTVV.

The CDR3 region has the DNA TGCAGCGTTCGGCCCGGCGGGAGGCTGGCCGGGGAGCTGTTTTTT. It encodes CSVRPGGRLAGELFF. The V gene is TRBV29-1, the J gene TRBJ2-2; 8 positions match TRBD2. Trimming at V came to 5 bases and at J to 6 bases, leaving 11 bases not matched to a gene. Germline V lookup: CDR1 SQVTM, CDR2 ANQGSEA. This CDR3 region has 15 residues.

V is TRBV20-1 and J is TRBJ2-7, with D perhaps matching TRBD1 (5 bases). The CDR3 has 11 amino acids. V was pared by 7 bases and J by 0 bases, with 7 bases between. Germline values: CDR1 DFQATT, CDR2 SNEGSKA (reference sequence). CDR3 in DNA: TGCAGTGTGGGGCTCTCCTACGAGCAGTACTTC. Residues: CSVGLSYEQYF.

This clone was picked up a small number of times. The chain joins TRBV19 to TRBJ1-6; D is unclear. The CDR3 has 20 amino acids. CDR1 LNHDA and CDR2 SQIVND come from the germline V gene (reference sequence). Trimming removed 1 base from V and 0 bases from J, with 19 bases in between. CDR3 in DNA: TGTGCCAGTAGTATAGGTCGGGTCTTACTCCGGAGCTCCTATAATTCACCCCTCCACTTT. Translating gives CASSIGRVLLRSSYNSPLHF.

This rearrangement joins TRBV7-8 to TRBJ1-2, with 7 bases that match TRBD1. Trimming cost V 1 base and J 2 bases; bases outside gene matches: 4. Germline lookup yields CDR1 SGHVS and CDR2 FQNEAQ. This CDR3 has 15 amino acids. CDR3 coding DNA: TGTGCCAGCAGCTTAGGCTTCAGGGGGAACTATGGCTACACCTTC. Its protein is CASSLGFRGNYGYTF.

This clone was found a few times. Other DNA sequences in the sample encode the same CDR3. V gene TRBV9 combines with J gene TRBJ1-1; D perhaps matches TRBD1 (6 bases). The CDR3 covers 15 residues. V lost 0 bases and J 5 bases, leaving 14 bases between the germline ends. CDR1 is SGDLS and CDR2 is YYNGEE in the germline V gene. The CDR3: CASSVGGVGGTEAFF. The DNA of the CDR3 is TGTGCCAGCAGCGTAGGAGGGGTAGGGGGAACTGAAGCTTTCTTT.

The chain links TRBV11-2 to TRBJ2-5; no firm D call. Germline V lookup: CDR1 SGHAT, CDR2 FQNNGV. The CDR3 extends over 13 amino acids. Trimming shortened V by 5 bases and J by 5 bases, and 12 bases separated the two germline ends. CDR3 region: CASSPTHEETQYF. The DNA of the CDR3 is TGTGCCAGCAGCCCAACCCACGAGGAGACCCAGTACTTC.

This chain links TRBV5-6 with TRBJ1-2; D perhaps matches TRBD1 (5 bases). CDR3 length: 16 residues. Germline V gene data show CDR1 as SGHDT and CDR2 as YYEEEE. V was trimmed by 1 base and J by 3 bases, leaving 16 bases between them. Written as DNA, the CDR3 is TGTGCCAGCAGCTTGATCTGGGGGAGGGAGGACTATGGCTACACCTTC. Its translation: CASSLIWGREDYGYTF.

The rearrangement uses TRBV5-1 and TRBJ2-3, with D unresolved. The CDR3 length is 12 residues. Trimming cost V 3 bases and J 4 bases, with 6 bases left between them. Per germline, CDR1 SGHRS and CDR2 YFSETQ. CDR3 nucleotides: TGCGCCAGCAGCTCCTCCCCAGATACGCAGTATTTT. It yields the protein CASSSSPDTQYF.

CDR3 residues: CASSPPVGGGTEAFF. For the CDR3, the DNA is TGTGCCAGCTCACCACCGGTTGGCGGGGGGACTGAAGCTTTCTTT. The V call is TRBV18, the J call TRBJ1-1, with D possibly matching TRBD1 (5 bases). CDR1 KGHSH and CDR2 LQKENI come from the germline V gene. This CDR3 has 15 amino acids. V shed 0 bases and J shed 5 bases, with 13 bases lying between them.

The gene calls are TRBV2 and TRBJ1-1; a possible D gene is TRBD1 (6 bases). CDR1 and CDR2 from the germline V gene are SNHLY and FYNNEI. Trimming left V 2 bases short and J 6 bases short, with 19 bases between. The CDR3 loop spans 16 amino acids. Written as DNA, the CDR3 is TGTGCCAGCAGTGAATTAGGCAGGGGAGATATGGCTGAAGCTTTCTTT. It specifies CASSELGRGDMAEAFF.

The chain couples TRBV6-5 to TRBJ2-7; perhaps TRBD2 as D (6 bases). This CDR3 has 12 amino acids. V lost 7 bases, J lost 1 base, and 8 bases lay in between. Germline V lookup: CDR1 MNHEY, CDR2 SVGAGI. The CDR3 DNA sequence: TGTGCCAGCAACGGGGGTTCCTACGAGCAGTACTTC. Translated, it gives CASNGGSYEQYF.

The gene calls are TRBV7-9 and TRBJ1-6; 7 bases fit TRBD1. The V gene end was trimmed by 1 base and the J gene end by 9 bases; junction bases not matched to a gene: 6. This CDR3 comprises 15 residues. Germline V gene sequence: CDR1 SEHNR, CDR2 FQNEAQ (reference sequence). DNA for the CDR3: TGTGCCAGCAGCTTAGATACAGGGGTGGCTTCACCCCTCCACTTT. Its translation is CASSLDTGVASPLHF.

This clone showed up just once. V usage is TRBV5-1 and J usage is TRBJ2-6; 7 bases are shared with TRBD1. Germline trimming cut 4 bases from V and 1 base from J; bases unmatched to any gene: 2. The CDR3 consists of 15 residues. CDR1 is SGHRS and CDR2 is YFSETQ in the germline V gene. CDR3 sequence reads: CASSPDRSGANVLTF. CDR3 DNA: TGCGCCAGCAGCCCGGACAGGTCTGGGGCCAACGTCCTGACTTTC.

In nucleotides, the CDR3 is TGTGCCAGCAGCCTAGGGGCCTACAGCAATCAGCCCCAGCATTTT. Residues: CASSLGAYSNQPQHF. The J gene is TRBJ1-5, the V gene TRBV27; perhaps TRBD1 as D (5 bases). CDR3 length equals 15 residues. The ends were cut back, 6 bases at V and 1 base at J, with 13 bases in the middle. Germline CDR1 reads MNHEY; CDR2 reads SMNVEV (reference sequence).

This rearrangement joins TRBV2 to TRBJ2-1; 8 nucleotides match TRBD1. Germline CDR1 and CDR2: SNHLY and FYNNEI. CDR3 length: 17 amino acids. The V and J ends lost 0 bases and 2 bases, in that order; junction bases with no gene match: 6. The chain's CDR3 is CASSEALRTGPYNEQFF. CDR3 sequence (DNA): TGTGCCAGCAGTGAAGCGCTTCGGACAGGGCCCTACAATGAGCAGTTCTTC.

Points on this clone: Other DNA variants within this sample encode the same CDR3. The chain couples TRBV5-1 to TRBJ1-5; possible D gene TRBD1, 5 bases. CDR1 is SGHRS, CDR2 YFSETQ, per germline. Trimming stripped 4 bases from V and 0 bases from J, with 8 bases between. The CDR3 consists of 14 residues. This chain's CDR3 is CASSPGDSNQPQHF. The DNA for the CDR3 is TGCGCCAGCAGCCCGGGGGATAGCAATCAGCCCCAGCATTTT.

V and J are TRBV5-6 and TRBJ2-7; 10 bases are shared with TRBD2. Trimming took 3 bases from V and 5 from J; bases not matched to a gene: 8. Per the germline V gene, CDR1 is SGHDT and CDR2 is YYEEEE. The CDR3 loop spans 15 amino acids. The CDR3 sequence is CASSSALAGSHEQYF. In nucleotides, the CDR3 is TGTGCCAGCAGCTCGGCACTAGCGGGAAGCCACGAGCAGTACTTC.